These 8 T cell receptor beta chains share one sample of origin, sequenced in a study of type 1 regulatory T cells (dated by TCRdb to about 2021). Their antigen targets remain unknown. The reads were generated on an Illumina MiSeq. Through fastp at Q25 and MiXCR, TCRdb rebuilt clones from the public reads, retaining in-frame beta chains. All rows with the same CDR3 protein become a single entry with the most common DNA and genes. For this sample the table gives roughly 68,000 distinct CDR3 sequences, of which 55% to 80% were detected only once. About 8% of the sample is in the top ten clones. Material for sequencing was cultured T cells, either the whole culture or a sorted T cell fraction (not recorded which). The cell subset or site label on this specimen signifies: Tr1-enriched cell product generated in vitro against host alloantigens. These TCRs come from a human donor in good health.

The chain joins TRBV27 to TRBJ2-1; TRBD2 matches at 7 bases. Germline values: CDR1 MNHEY, CDR2 SMNVEV (reference sequence). J gave up 4 bases and V 1 base, and 7 bases lay outside the gene matches. The CDR3 runs to 16 residues. CDR3 amino acids: CASSLLWTRNYNEQFF. The DNA for the CDR3 is TGTGCCAGCAGTTTATTATGGACTAGAAATTACAATGAGCAGTTCTTC.

The gene calls are TRBV15 and TRBJ2-7; TRBD1 agrees at 9 bases. The length of the CDR3 is 14 residues. Germline lookup yields CDR1 LNHNV and CDR2 YYDKDF (reference sequence). The V segment lost 11 bases and the J segment 2 bases; nucleotides outside the gene matches: 10. CDR3 in DNA: TGTGCCGCTGCGTCCGGGACAGGGCCCTACGAGCAGTACTTC. Translation: CAAASGTGPYEQYF.

This chain uses TRBV7-2 with TRBJ2-7; 8 nucleotides line up with TRBD1. V lost 4 bases, J lost 3 bases, and 5 bases stayed unmatched. Germline V gene sequence: CDR1 SGHTA, CDR2 FQGNSA. The CDR3 has 14 amino acids. CDR3 amino acids: CASSSGQGVYEQYF. The CDR3 DNA reads as TGTGCCAGCAGCTCCGGACAGGGCGTCTACGAGCAGTACTTC.

The chain carries TRBV7-9 and TRBJ1-3; D is unclear. Germline V CDR1 and CDR2: SEHNR, FQNEAQ (reference sequence). This CDR3 is built from 15 residues. Between the trimmed V and J ends, which lost 2 bases and 0 bases, there was a span of 8 bases. The CDR3 is CASSLTPSSGNTIYF. The CDR3 bases are TGTGCCAGCAGCTTAACCCCGAGCTCTGGAAACACCATATATTTT. The whole variable domain, filled in from reference TRBV7-9 and TRBJ1-3, reads DTGVSQNPRHKITKRGQNVTFRCDPISEHNRLYWYRQTLGQGPEFLTYFQNEAQLEKSRLLSDRFSAERPKGSFSTLEIQRTEQGDSAMYLCASSLTPSSGNTIYFGEGSWLTVV.

The chain has TRBV4-1 and TRBJ1-2; no definite D call. V shed 0 bases and J shed 4 bases, with 12 bases lying between them. The CDR3 totals 15 residues. CDR1 MGHRA and CDR2 YSYEKL come from the germline V gene. DNA for the CDR3: TGCGCCAGCAGCCAAGATCACAGCATACCCTATGGCTACACCTTC. This encodes CASSQDHSIPYGYTF.

This clonotype was detected a few times. The junction departs from germline at one end; a sequencing error may be responsible. The rearrangement joins TRBV15 to TRBJ1-2, with D tentatively TRBD1 (5 bases). Looked up from germline, CDR1 is LNHNV and CDR2 is YYDKDF (reference sequence). CDR3 size: 13 residues. The CDR3 is CATSRDLTGVGHF. In nucleotides, the CDR3 is TGTGCCACCAGCAGAGATCTTACAGGAGTAGGCCACTTC.

The chain links TRBV5-1 to TRBJ1-1; no clear D. The CDR3 is 14 residues long. Germline values: CDR1 SGHRS, CDR2 YFSETQ. Trimming cost V 1 base and J 3 bases, with 10 bases left between them. The CDR3 protein is CASSLTSGDTEAFF. The CDR3, as DNA: TGCGCCAGCAGCTTGACATCTGGGGACACTGAAGCTTTCTTT.

The rearrangement uses TRBV20-1 and TRBJ2-5, with 9 positions matching TRBD1. The CDR3 sequence is 13 residues long. Per germline, CDR1 DFQATT and CDR2 SNEGSKA (reference sequence). Unmatched junction bases numbered 2, after V lost 2 bases and J lost 4 bases. This chain's CDR3 is CSARLQGAETQYF. DNA for the CDR3: TGCAGTGCTAGACTACAGGGGGCAGAGACCCAGTACTTC.